A single count supports the clone carrying this T cell receptor (beta chain). What it binds is unknown. Germline V gene lookup returns CDR1 MNHEY and CDR2 SVGAGI. Trimming pared 7 bases from V and 4 bases from J, leaving 14 bases between. This CDR3 is 14 amino acids long. This record belongs to a study of T cell responses to AZD1222 COVID-19 vaccine. The study, taken as a whole, reports: Scientists sampled the repertoires only once the peak T cell response had passed. When two AZD1222 doses had been given, Spike-specific TCR breadth and depth rose. Donor demographics were predominantly white British with a female majority; clonal diversity may be underestimated. Among AZD1222 vaccinees, only five to seven were seropositive at baseline.

TCRdb keeps only in-frame clones here, not all; method: immunoSEQ multiplex PCR. The sample has about 73,000 clones, approximately 92% seen once. V gene TRBV6-5 combines with J gene TRBJ2-1; D gene uncertain. The specimen was peripheral blood, collected 28 days after the second AZD1222 dose. This clonotype was obtained from an adult who received the AZD1222 COVID-19 vaccine. CDR3 nucleotides: TGTGCCAGCACCTCCGGACGGCAATACAATGAGCAGTTCTTC. Its translation: CASTSGRQYNEQFF.